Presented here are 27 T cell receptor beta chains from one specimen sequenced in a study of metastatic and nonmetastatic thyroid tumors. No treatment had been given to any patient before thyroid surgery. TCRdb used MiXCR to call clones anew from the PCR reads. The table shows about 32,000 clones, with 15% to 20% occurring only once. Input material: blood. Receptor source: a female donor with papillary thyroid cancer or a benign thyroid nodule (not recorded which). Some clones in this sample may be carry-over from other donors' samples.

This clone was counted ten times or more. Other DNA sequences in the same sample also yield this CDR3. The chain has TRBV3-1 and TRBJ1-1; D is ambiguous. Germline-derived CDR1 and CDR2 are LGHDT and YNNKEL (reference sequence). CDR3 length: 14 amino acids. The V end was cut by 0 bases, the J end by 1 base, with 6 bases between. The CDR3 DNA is TGTGCCAGCAGCCAAGATCTGACGAACACTGAAGCTTTCTTT. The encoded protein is CASSQDLTNTEAFF.

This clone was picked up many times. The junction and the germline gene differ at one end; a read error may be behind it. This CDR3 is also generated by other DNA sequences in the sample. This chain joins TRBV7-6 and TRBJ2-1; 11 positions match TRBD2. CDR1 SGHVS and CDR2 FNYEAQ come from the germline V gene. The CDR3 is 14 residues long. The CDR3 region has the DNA TGTGCCAGCAGCTTAGGGACTAGCGGGCCCCCAGGGATCTTC. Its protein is CASSLGTSGPPGIF.

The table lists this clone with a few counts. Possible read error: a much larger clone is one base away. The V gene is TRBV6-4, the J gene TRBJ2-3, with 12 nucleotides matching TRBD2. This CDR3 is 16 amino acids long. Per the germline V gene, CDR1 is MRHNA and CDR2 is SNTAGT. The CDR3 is CACSETSGGAVDTQYF. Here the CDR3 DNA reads TGTGCCTGCAGTGAGACTAGCGGGGGAGCCGTGGATACGCAGTATTTT.

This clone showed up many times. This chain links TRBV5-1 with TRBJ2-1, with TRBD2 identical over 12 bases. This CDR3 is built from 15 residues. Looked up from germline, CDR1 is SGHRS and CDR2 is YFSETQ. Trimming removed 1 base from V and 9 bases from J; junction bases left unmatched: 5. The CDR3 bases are TGCGCCAGCAGCTTGCGGCTAGCGGGAGGGGGTGAGCAGTTCTTC. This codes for CASSLRLAGGGEQFF.

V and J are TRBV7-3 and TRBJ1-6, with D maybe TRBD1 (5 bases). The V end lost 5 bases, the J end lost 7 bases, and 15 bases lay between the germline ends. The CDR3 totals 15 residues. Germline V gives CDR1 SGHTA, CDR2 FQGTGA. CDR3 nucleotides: TGTGCCAGCAGCCAGGGTGTACGGGGGAATTCACCCCTCCACTTT. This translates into CASSQGVRGNSPLHF.

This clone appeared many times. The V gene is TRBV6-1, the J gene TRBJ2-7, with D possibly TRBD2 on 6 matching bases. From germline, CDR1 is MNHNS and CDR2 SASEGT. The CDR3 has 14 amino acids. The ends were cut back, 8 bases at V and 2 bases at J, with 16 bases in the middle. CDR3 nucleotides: TGTGCCAGCGTAAAGGGACTTAGCACCTACGAGCAGTACTTC. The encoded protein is CASVKGLSTYEQYF.

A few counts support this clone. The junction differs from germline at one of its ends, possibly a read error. CDR3 residues: CASSGAPIENIEAFF. The CDR3 region has the DNA TGTGCCAGCAGCGGAGCCCCTATTGAGAACATTGAAGCTTTCTTT. The chain combines TRBV6-2 or TRBV6-3 with TRBJ1-1, with D unresolved. Per the germline V gene, CDR1 is MNHEY and CDR2 is SVGEGT. This CDR3 is built from 15 residues.

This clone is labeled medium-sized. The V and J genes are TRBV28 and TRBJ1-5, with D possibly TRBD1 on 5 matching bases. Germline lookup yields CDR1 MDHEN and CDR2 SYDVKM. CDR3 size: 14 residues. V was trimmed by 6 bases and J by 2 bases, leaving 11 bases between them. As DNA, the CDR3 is TGTGCCAGCAGCTGGGGGTCGGGCAATCAGCCCCAGCATTTT. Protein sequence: CASSWGSGNQPQHF.

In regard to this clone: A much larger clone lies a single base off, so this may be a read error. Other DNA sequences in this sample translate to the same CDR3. CDR3 DNA: TGTGCCAGCAGTTTGGGAGGTAGAGGAGAGACCCAGTACTTC. This codes for CASSLGGRGETQYF. The V call is TRBV13, the J call TRBJ2-5, with D possibly matching TRBD2 (6 bases). Germline V gene lookup returns CDR1 PRHDT and CDR2 FYEKMQ (reference sequence). Trimming shortened V by 6 bases and J by 4 bases, and 15 bases separated the two germline ends. The CDR3 has 14 residues.

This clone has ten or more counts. CDR3 coding DNA: TGTGCCAGTAGTAGGGGGACTAGCGGGCCCGGGGAGCTGTTTTTT. It is translated as CASSRGTSGPGELFF. The J gene is TRBJ2-2, the V gene TRBV19; 12 bases align to TRBD2. Germline V lookup: CDR1 LNHDA, CDR2 SQIVND (reference sequence). The CDR3 runs to 15 residues. V lost 4 bases and J lost 6; bases outside the gene matches: 3.

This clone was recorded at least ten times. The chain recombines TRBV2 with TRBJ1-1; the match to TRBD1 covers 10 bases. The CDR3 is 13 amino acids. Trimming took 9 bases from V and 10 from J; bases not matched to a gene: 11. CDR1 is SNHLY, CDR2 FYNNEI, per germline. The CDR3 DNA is TGTGCCAGAGCCGGGACAGGGGATTCGGGAGCTTTCTTT. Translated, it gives CARAGTGDSGAFF.

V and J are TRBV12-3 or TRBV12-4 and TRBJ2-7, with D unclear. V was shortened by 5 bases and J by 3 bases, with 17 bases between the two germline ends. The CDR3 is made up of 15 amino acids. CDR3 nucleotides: TGTGCCAGCAGTCAGTCTCGTGGGATCCACTACGAGCAGTACTTC. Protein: CASSQSRGIHYEQYF.

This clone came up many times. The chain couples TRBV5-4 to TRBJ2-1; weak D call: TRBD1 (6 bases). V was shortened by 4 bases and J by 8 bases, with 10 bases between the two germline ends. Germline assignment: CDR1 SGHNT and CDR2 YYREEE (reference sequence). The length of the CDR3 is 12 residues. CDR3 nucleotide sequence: TGTGCCAGCAGCCCGGCAGGGGATGAGCAGTTCTTC. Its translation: CASSPAGDEQFF.

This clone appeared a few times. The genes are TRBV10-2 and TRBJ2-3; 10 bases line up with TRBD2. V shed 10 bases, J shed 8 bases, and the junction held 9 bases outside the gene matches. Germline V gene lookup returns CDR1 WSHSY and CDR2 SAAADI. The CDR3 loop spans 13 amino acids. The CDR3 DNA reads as TGCGCCACCTCCGGGACTAGCGATGGTACGCAGTATTTT. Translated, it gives CATSGTSDGTQYF.

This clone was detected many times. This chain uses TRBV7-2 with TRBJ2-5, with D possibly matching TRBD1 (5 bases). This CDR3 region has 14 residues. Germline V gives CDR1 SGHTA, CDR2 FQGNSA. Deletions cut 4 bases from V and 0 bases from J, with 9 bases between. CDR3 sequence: CASSWVGDQETQYF. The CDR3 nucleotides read TGTGCCAGCAGCTGGGTAGGGGACCAAGAGACCCAGTACTTC.

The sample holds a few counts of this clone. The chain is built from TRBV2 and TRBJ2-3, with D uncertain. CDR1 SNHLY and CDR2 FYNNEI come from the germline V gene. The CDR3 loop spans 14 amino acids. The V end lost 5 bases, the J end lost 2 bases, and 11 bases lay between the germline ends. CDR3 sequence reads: CASSLSGVTDTQYF. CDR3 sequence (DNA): TGTGCCAGCAGTTTATCGGGTGTCACAGATACGCAGTATTTT.

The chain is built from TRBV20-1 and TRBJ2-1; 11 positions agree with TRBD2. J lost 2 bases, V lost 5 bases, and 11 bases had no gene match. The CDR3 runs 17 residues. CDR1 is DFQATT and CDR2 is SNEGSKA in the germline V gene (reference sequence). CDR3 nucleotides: TGCAGTGCTCGCCAACCGGGACTAGCGGCGGCCTACAATGAGCAGTTCTTC. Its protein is CSARQPGLAAAYNEQFF.

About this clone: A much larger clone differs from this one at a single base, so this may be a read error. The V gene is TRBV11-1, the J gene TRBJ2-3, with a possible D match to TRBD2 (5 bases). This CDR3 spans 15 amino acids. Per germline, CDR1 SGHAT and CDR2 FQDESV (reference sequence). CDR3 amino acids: CASSLIRASTDTHYF. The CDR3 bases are TGTGCCAGCAGCTTAATCAGAGCTAGCACAGATACGCATTACTTT.

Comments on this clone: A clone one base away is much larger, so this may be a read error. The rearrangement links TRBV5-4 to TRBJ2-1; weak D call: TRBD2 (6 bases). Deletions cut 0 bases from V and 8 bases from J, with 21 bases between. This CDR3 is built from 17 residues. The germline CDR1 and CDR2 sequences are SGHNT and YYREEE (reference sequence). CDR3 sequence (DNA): TGTGCCAGCAGCTTGGGGATGGCTAGCGTGAGTTTCGATGAGCAGTTCTTC. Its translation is CASSLGMASVSFDEQFF.

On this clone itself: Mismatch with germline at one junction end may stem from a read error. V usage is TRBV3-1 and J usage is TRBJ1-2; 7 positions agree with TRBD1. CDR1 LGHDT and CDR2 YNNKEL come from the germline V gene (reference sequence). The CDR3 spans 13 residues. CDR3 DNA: TGTTCCAGCAGCCAACCCCAGGGGGATGTCTACACCTTC. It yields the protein CSSSQPQGDVYTF.

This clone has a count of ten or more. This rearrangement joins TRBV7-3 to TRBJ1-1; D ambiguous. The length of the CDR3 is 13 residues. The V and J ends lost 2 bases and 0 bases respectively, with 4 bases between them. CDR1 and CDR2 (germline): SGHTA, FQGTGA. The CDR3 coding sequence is TGTGCCAGCAGCTTAGTGGTGAACACTGAAGCTTTCTTT. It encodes CASSLVVNTEAFF.

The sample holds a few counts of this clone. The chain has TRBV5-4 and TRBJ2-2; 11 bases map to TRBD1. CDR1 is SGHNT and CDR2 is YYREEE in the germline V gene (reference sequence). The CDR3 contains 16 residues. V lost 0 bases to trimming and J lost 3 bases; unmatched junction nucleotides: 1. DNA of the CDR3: TGTGCCAGCAGCTTGGGGACAGGGGGCTACACCGGGGAGCTGTTTTTT. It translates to CASSLGTGGYTGELFF.

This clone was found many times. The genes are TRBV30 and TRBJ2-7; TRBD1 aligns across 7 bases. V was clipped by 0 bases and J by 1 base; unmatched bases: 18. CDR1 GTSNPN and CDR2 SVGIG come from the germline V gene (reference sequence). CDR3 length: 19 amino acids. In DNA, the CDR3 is TGTGCCTGGAGTGTATTCACAGGGGAATTCCTGGCCGATTCCTACGAGCAGTACTTC. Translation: CAWSVFTGEFLADSYEQYF.

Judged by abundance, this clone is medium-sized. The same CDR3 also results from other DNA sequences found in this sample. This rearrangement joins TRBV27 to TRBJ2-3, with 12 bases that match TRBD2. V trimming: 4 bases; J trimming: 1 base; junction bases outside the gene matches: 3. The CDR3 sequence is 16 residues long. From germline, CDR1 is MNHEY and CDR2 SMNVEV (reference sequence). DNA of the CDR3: TGTGCCAGCAGTTCCCGACTAGCGGGGGGCACAGATACGCAGTATTTT. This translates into CASSSRLAGGTDTQYF.

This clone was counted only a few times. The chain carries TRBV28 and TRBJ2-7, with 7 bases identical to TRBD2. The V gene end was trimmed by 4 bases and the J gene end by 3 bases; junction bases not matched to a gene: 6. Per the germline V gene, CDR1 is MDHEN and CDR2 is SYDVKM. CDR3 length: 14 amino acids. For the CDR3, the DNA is TGTGCCAGCAGTTCGGGGGGAGGCTACTACGAGCAGTACTTC. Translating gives CASSSGGGYYEQYF.

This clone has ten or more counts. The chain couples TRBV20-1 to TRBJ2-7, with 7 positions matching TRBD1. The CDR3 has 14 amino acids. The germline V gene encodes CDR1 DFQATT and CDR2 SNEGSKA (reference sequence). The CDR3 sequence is CSIIPGQFTYEQYF. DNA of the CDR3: TGCAGCATAATACCGGGACAGTTTACCTACGAGCAGTACTTC.

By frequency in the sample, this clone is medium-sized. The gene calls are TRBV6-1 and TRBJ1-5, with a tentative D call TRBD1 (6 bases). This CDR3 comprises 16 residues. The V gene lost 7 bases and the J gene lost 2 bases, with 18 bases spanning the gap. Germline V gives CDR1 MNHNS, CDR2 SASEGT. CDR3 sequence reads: CASTEGAGVGNQPQHF. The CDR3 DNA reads TGTGCCAGCACCGAAGGGGCAGGGGTTGGCAATCAGCCCCAGCATTTT.